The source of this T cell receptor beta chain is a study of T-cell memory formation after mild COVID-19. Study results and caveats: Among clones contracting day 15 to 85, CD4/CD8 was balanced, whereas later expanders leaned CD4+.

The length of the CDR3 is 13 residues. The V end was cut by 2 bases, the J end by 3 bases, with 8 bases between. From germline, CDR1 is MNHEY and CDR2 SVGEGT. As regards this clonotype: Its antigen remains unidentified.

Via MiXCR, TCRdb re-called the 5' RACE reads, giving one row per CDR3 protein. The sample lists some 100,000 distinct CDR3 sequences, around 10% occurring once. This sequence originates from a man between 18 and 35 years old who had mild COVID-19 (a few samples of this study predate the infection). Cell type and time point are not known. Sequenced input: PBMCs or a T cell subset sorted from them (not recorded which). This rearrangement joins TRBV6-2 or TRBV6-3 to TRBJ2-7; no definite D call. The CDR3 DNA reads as TGTGCCAGCAGTTACGACACAAACTACGAGCAGTACTTC. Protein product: CASSYDTNYEQYF.